This T cell receptor (beta chain) was identified in a study of sequential checkpoint blockade in melanoma (dated by TCRdb to between 2018 and 2021). Regarding the complete study: Patients were assigned by 1:1 randomization to either first-line nivolumab followed by ipilimumab (arm A) or ipilimumab followed by nivolumab (arm B). Maintenance nivolumab was given following each of the two trial sequences. Findings and caveats that apply to the study as a whole: The model for predicting response that combines TCR metrics with mutation burden needs to be validated in larger, independent patient cohorts.

Of note for this clone: No antigen is known for it. No base qualities exist here, and no much larger clone lies one base off it.

TCRbeta CDR3 regions were immunosequenced from genomic DNA with the immunoSEQ Assay. Before high-throughput sequencing, the genomic DNA was amplified using bias-controlled multiplex PCR. On the authors' methods: To quantify the absolute abundance of each unique TCRbeta CDR3 region, the sequences were collapsed and filtered. Clonality was defined as 1 minus Pielou's evenness and was calculated using productive rearrangements only. A previously published method was used to identify clones whose frequencies were significantly greater in on-treatment samples than in baseline samples. Imported from immuneACCESS, the table was reduced by TCRdb to in-frame sequences with V and J called. These copies leave out some clones; in studies compared against another copy, an unresolved V gene accounts for under half, and the cause of the remainder is not known. V and J calls and clone size follow that table, whereas D and trimming were derived from the DNA. In this sample the table shows about 19,000 clones, over 60% of which occur a single time. The ten largest account for roughly 20% of the sample.

Explained via the paper, the treatment or condition label denotes: randomized to nivolumab then ipilimumab (arm A) or the reverse (arm B). Prior DNA-damaging chemotherapy had not been received by any trial patient. On a FACS Aria II flow cytometer, live CD3+CD8+ cells that were negative for CD19 and CD56 were sorted from thawed PBMCs. Samples were obtained from patients with melanoma enrolled in CheckMate 064, a randomized, open-label phase II trial of sequential checkpoint blockade. Peripheral blood mononuclear cells were obtained through leukapheresis, purified using Ficoll-Paque, and frozen in human serum containing approximately 11% DMSO. Immediately after sorting, the purity of the sorted blood CD3+CD8+ cells was confirmed to be >95%, and DNA was then extracted. The germline V gene (reference sequence) yields SGHNT for CDR1 and YYREEE for CDR2. The junction shows trimming of 5 bases on V and 3 bases on J, plus 15 bases between the germline ends. The CDR3, from cysteine to phenylalanine, totals 14 residues. Just the 42-base CDR3 DNA is kept, in frame starting at base 1.

Here the chain combines TRBV5-4 and TRBJ2-7; matching of 7 bases hints at TRBD1 as the D gene. The sample was CD8+ T cells sorted from blood (inferred from file names), taken from a patient given nivolumab and ipilimumab in sequence. This sequence originates from a human donor with melanoma. The CDR3 loop reads CASSPGRGVYEQYF. The DNA sequence is as follows: TGTGCCAGCAGTCCTGGCAGGGGGGTCTACGAGCAGTACTTC.